Described below is a single T cell receptor (beta chain) sequence and its context. The antigen is not known. CDR3 length: 15 amino acids. CDR1 and CDR2 from the germline V gene are LNHNV and YYDKDF (reference sequence). J was trimmed by 2 bases and V by 3 bases; bases with no gene match: 6. This record comes from a study of monozygotic twins with cystic fibrosis. About the study: Libraries were built from around 2.8 micrograms of fragmented DNA using about 16 PCR cycles. Overall study results and limits: Co-twins had the most similar V usage for 13 of 16 pairs, J for 8. Median Simpson clonality of 0.0095 suggested naive T cells predominated. Monozygotic CF twin pairs shared significantly more nucleotide-identical clonotypes than unrelated CF individuals did.

Using immunoSEQ multiplex PCR, the repertoire was profiled, and TCRdb retains in-frame clones only, with some absent. The table records about 36,000 clones, over 75% of them present only once. Sequenced: blood. The chain has TRBV15 and TRBJ2-7; 8 positions match TRBD2. This clonotype was sampled from a girl aged 2-15 years with cystic fibrosis. The CDR3 is CATSRGSGEAYEQYF. CDR3 nucleotides: TGTGCCACCAGCAGGGGTAGCGGGGAAGCCTACGAGCAGTACTTC.